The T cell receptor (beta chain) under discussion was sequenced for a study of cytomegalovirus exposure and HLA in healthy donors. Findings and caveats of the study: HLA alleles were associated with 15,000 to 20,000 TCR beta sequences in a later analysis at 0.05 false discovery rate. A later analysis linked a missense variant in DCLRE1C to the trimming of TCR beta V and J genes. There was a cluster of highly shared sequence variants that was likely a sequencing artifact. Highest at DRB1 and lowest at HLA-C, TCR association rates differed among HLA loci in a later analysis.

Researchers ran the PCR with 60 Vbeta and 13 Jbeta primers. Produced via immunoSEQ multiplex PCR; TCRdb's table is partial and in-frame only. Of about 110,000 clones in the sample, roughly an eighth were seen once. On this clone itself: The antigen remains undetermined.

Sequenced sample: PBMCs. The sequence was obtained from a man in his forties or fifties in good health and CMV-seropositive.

The CDR3 nucleotides read TGTGCCAGCAGCTTAGCGGGACTAGCTACCAATGAGCAGTTCTTC. Translated: CASSLAGLATNEQFF. This sequence joins TRBV7-2 and TRBJ2-1, with 9 bases identical to TRBD2. Trimming removed 0 bases from V and 6 bases from J; junction bases left unmatched: 3. The germline V gene encodes CDR1 SGHTA and CDR2 FQGNSA. This CDR3 spans 15 amino acids.